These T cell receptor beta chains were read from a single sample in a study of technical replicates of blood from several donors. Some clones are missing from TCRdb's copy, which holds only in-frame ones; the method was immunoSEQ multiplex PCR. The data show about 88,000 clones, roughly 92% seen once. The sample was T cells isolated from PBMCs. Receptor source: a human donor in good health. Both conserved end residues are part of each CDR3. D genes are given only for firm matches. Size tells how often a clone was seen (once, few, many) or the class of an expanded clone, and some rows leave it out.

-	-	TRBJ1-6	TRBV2	CASSEEGSPLHF	TGTGCCAGCAGTGAGGAGGGTTCACCCCTCCACTTT
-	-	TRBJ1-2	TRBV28	CASSLGGYGYTF	TGTGCCAGCAGTTTAGGAGGGTATGGCTACACCTTC
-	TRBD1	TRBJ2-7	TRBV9	CASSGGFGTGTSYEQYF	TGTGCCAGCAGCGGGGGATTCGGGACAGGGACCTCCTACGAGCAGTACTTC
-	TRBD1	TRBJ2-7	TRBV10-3	CAISEGGTGTGYEQYF	TGTGCCATCAGTGAGGGGGGGACTGGGACAGGGTACGAGCAGTACTTC
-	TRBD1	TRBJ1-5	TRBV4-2	CASSPGTEDVSSNQPQHF	TGTGCCAGCAGTCCCGGGACAGAAGACGTTAGTAGCAATCAGCCCCAGCATTTT
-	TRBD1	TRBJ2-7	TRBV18	CASSRPPGQGLGEQYF	TGTGCCAGCTCACGGCCTCCGGGACAGGGCTTGGGGGAGCAGTACTTC
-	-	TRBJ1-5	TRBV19	CASKEYYNQPQHF	TGTGCCAGTAAGGAATACTACAATCAGCCCCAGCATTTT
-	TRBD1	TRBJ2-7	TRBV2	CASRDRGIQQYF	TGTGCCAGCCGGGACAGGGGTATCCAGCAGTACTTC
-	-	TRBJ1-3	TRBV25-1	CASSVPRGSGGNTIYF	TGTGCCAGCAGTGTACCCAGGGGCTCTGGTGGAAACACCATATATTTT
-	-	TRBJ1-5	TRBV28	CASSKGGRYLSNQPQHF	TGTGCCAGCAGCAAAGGGGGTAGGTATTTGAGCAATCAGCCCCAGCATTTT
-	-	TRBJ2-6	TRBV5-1	CASSMDPAGSGANVLTF	TGCGCCAGCAGCATGGACCCGGCAGGCTCTGGGGCCAACGTCCTGACTTTC
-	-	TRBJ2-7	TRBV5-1	CASSLSAGLSEQYF	TGCGCCAGCAGCTTGTCAGCAGGGTTGTCCGAGCAGTACTTC
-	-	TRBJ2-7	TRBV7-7	CASSLGGLGGDEQYF	TGTGCTAGCAGCTTAGGGGGGCTGGGCGGAGACGAGCAGTACTTC
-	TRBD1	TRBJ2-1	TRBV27	CASSLPGQGSYNEQFF	TGTGCCAGCAGTCTTCCGGGACAGGGGTCCTACAATGAGCAGTTCTTC
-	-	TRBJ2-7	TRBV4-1	CASSQDQEGFYGVDYEQYF	TGCGCCAGCAGCCAAGATCAAGAGGGTTTTTACGGGGTTGATTATGAGCAGTACTTC
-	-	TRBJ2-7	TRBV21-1	CASSPGTSGSRTYEQYF	TGTGCCAGCAGCCCCGGGACTAGCGGGAGTAGGACGTACGAGCAGTACTTC
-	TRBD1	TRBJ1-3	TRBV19	CATLKDRAGNTIYF	TGTGCCACCCTCAAGGACAGGGCTGGAAACACCATATATTTT
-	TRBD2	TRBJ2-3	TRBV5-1	CASSSLAGGLSTDTQYF	TGCGCCAGCAGCTCGTTAGCGGGGGGCCTCAGCACAGATACGCAGTATTTT
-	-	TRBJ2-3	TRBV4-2	CASRQPPLRTGESETDTQYF	TGTGCCAGCAGGCAACCGCCTCTTCGGACGGGGGAATCGGAGACAGATACGCAGTATTTT
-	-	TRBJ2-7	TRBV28	CASSLRVRSYEQYF	TGTGCCAGCAGCCTGAGAGTCCGCTCCTACGAGCAGTACTTC
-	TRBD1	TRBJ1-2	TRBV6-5	CASSYGTGGLYGYTF	TGTGCCAGCAGTTACGGGACAGGGGGCCTATATGGCTACACCTTC
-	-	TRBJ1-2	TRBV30	CAWFGGGYGYTF	TGTGCCTGGTTCGGGGGGGGCTATGGCTACACCTTC
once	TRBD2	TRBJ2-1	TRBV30	CAWRLAGGKLSYNEQFF	TGTGCCTGGAGACTAGCGGGGGGAAAACTCTCCTACAATGAGCAGTTCTTC
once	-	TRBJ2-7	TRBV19	CASGGPGYEQYF	TGTGCCAGTGGAGGCCCTGGCTACGAGCAGTACTTC
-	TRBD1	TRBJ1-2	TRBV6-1	CASSVRGQGFHYGYTF	TGTGCCAGCAGTGTTCGGGGACAGGGTTTTCACTATGGCTACACCTTC
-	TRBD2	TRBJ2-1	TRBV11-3	CASSPPRTSGRVLEQFF	TGTGCCAGCAGCCCGCCCCGGACTAGCGGGAGGGTCCTTGAGCAGTTCTTC
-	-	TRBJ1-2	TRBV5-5	CASSLGQVNYGYTF	TGTGCCAGCAGCTTGGGACAGGTTAACTATGGCTACACCTTC
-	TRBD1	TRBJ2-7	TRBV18	CASRGQVAYEQYF	TGTGCCAGCCGGGGACAGGTGGCCTACGAGCAGTACTTC
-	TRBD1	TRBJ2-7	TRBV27	CASSLLGQVNYEQYF	TGTGCCAGCAGTTTACTCGGACAGGTAAACTACGAGCAGTACTTC
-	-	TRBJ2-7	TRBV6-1	CASSEPGQGSGREQYF	TGTGCCAGCAGTGAACCGGGGCAGGGGTCCGGGCGCGAGCAGTACTTC
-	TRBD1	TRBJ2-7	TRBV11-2	CASSPGTGDYEQYF	TGTGCCAGCAGCCCCGGGACAGGAGACTACGAGCAGTACTTC
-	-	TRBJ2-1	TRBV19	CASSTGHWNEQFF	TGTGCCAGTAGTACGGGACATTGGAATGAGCAGTTCTTC
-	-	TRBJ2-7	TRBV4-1	CASSTSDLSEQYF	TGCGCCAGCAGCACGTCAGACTTGAGCGAGCAGTACTTC
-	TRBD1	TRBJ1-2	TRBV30	CAWSETGGTNYGYTF	TGTGCCTGGAGTGAGACAGGGGGCACTAACTATGGCTACACCTTC
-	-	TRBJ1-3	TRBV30	CAWSVSLGGYGNTIYF	TGTGCCTGGAGTGTATCCTTGGGGGGTTATGGAAACACCATATATTTT
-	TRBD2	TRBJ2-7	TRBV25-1	CASSDGSGGASYEQYF	TGTGCCAGCAGTGACGGTTCGGGGGGGGCTTCGTACGAGCAGTACTTC
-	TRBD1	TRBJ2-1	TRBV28	CASSPYGSGQKYNEQFF	TGTGCCAGCAGTCCATATGGATCGGGACAGAAATACAATGAGCAGTTCTTC
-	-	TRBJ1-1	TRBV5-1	CASSRNRNTEAFF	TGCGCCAGCAGCAGAAACAGAAACACTGAAGCTTTCTTT
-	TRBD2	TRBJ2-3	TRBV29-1	CSVEGMASGNRYTDTQYF	TGCAGCGTTGAGGGCATGGCTAGCGGGAACCGATACACAGATACGCAGTATTTT
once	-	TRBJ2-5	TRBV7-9	CASSLGLSGTVQETQYF	TGTGCCAGCAGCTTAGGGCTATCCGGGACTGTCCAAGAGACCCAGTACTTC
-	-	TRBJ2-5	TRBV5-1	CASSILIDQETQYF	TGCGCCAGCAGCATACTCATTGACCAAGAGACCCAGTACTTC
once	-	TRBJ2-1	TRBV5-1	CASSFDSSTRGSYNEQFF	TGCGCCAGCAGCTTCGATAGCAGCACGAGGGGGTCCTACAATGAGCAGTTCTTC
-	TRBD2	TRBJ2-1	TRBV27	CASRAGGRGYNEQFF	TGTGCCAGCAGGGCGGGGGGGCGCGGGTACAATGAGCAGTTCTTC
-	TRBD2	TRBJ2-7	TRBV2	CASSDATSGYEQYF	TGTGCCAGCAGCGATGCTACTAGCGGCTACGAGCAGTACTTC
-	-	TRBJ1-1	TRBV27	CASSFGQKSVEAFF	TGTGCCAGCAGTTTTGGGCAGAAGTCGGTTGAAGCTTTCTTT
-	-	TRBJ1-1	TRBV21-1	CASSSGLWDTEAFF	TGTGCCAGCAGTTCGGGACTATGGGACACTGAAGCTTTCTTT
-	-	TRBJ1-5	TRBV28	CASRPPRQAGGNQPQHF	TGTGCCAGCAGACCGCCCAGACAGGCGGGGGGCAATCAGCCCCAGCATTTT
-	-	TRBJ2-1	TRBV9	CASSVQQSGNNEQFF	TGTGCCAGCAGCGTACAGCAATCGGGAAACAATGAGCAGTTCTTC
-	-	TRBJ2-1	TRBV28	CASSPGEEQFF	TGTGCCAGCAGTCCGGGGGAGGAGCAGTTCTTC
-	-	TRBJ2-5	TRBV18	CASSPPHRVAQETQYF	TGTGCCAGCTCACCGCCCCACAGGGTTGCCCAAGAGACCCAGTACTTC